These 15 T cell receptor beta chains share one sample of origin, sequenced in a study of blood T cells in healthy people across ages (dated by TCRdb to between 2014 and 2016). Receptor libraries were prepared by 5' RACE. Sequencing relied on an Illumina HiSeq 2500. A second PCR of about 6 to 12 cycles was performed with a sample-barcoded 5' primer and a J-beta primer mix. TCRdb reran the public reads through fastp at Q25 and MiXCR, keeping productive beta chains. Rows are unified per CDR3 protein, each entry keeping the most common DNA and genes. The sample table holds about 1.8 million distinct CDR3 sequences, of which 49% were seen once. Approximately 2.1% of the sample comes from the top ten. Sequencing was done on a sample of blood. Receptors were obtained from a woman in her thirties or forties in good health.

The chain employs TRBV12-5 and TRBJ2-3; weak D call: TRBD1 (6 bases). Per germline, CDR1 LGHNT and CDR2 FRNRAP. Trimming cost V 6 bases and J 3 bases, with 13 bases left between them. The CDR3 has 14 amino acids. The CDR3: CASGGDTATDTQYF. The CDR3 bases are TGTGCTAGTGGGGGGGACACGGCAACAGATACGCAGTATTTT.

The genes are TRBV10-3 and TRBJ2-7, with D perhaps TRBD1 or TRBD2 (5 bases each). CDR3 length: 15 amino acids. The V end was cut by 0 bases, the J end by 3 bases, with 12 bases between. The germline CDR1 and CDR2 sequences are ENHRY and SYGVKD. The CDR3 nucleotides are TGTGCCATCAGTGAGTCGGGACCGATGGACTACGAGCAGTACTTC. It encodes CAISESGPMDYEQYF.

The CDR3 reads CASSMTSAREQYF. The DNA for the CDR3 is TGTGCCAGCAGCATGACTAGCGCTCGCGAGCAGTACTTC. The chain employs TRBV13 and TRBJ2-4, with 8 bases matching TRBD2. The J call may be mistaken, given a closer DNA end match to TRBJ2-7. This CDR3 comprises 13 residues. The germline gives CDR1 PRHDT, CDR2 FYEKMQ (reference sequence).

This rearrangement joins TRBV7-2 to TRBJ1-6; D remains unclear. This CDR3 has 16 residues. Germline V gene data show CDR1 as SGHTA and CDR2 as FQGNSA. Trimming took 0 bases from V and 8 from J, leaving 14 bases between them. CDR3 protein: CASSLASTIVHSPLHF. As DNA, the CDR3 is TGTGCCAGCAGCTTAGCGTCGACAATAGTCCATTCACCCCTCCACTTT.

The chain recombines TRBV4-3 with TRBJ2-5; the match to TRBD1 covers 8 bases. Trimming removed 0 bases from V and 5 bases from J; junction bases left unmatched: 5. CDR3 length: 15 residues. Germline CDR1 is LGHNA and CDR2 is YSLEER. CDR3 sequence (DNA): TGCGCCAGCAGCCAAGATCATACAGGGGGGGAGACCCAGTACTTC. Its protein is CASSQDHTGGETQYF.

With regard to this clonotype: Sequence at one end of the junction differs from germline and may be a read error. This CDR3 is CASSQSSDEQYF. The CDR3 region has the DNA TGCGCCAGCAGCCAAAGCTCCGACGAGCAGTACTTC. The chain is built from TRBV5-1 and TRBJ2-7, with D unclear. Germline V gene data show CDR1 as SGHRS and CDR2 as YFSETQ. The CDR3 is 12 residues long.

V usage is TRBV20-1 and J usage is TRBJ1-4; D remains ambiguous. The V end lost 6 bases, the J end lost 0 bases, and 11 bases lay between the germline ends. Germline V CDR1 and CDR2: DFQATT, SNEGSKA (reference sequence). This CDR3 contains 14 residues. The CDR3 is CSAERPATNEKLFF. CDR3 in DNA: TGCAGTGCAGAAAGACCTGCAACTAATGAAAAACTGTTTTTT.

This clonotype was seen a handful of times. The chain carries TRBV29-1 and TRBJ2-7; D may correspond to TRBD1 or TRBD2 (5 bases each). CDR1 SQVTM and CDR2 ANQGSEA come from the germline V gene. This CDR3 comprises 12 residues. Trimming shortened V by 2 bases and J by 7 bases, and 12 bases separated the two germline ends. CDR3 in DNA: TGCAGCGTTGAACAGGGACGGCATGAGCAGTACTTC. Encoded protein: CSVEQGRHEQYF.

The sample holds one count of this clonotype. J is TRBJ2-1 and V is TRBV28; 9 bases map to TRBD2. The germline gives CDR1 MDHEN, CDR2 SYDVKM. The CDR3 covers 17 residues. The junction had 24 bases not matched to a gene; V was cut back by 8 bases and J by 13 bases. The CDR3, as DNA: TGTGCCAGCCATATGACTAGCGGAACCGTCGCCGAAGAGATCCAGTTCTTC. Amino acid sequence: CASHMTSGTVAEEIQFF.

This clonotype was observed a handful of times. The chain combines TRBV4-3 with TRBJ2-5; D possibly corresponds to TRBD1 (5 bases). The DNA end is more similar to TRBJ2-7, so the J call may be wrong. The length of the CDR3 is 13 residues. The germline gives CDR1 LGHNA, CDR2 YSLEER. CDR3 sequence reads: CASSQGTGAEQYF. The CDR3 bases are TGCGCCAGCAGCCAAGGCACAGGTGCCGAGCAGTACTTC.

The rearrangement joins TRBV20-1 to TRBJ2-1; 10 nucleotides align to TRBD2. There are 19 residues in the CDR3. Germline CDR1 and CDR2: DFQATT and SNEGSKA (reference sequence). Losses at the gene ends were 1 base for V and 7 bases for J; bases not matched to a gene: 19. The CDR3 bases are TGCAGTGCTAGAGTGCGAGCGGGGGGGCCTCAGGCGATTACAAATGAGCAGTTCTTC. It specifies CSARVRAGGPQAITNEQFF.

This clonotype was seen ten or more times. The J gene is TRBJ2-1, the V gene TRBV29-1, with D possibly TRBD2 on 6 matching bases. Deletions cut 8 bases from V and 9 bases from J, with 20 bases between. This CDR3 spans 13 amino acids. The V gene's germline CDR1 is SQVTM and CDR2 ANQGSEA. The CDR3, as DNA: TGCAGCCCCCTAGCCCTGGGGGGAAGTGAGCAGTTCTTC. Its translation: CSPLALGGSEQFF.

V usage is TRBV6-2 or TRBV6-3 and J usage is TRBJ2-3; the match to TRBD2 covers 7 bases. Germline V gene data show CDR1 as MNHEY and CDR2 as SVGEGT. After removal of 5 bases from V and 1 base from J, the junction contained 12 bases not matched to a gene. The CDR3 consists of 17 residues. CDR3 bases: TGTGCCAGCAGTCCCCGTCATAGTAGCGGGCGCACAGATACGCAGTATTTT. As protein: CASSPRHSSGRTDTQYF.

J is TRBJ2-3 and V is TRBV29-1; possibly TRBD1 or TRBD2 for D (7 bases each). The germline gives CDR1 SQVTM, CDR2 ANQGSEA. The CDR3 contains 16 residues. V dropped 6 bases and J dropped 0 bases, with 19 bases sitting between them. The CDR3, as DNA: TGCAGCGTCGAGGGAGGGGGCGATAGCAGCACAGATACGCAGTATTTT. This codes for CSVEGGGDSSTDTQYF.

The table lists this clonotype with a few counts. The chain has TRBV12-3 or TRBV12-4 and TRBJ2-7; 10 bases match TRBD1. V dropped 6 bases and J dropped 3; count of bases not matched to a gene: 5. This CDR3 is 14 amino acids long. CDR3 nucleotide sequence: TGTGCCAGCAGGTCCGGGACAGGGGACTACGAGCAGTACTTC. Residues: CASRSGTGDYEQYF.